This T cell receptor beta chain derives from a study of T cell changes during pregnancy in multiple sclerosis. Germline CDR1 is SGHRS and CDR2 is YFSETQ. V shed 5 bases and J 2 bases; nucleotides not matched to a gene: 7. There are 14 residues in the CDR3. Assay used: immunoSEQ multiplex PCR; TCRdb lists only in-frame clones, some missing. Of 45,000 to 55,000 clones listed, around 93% are singletons. The sequence was obtained from a female donor with multiple sclerosis, enrolled in a pregnancy study. This specimen was peripheral blood, taken after pregnancy. The chain carries TRBV5-1 and TRBJ2-7; 7 nucleotides line up with TRBD1. In DNA form, the CDR3 reads TGCGCCAGCAGTCGGGACAGCGATACCTACGAGCAGTACTTC. As protein: CASSRDSDTYEQYF.